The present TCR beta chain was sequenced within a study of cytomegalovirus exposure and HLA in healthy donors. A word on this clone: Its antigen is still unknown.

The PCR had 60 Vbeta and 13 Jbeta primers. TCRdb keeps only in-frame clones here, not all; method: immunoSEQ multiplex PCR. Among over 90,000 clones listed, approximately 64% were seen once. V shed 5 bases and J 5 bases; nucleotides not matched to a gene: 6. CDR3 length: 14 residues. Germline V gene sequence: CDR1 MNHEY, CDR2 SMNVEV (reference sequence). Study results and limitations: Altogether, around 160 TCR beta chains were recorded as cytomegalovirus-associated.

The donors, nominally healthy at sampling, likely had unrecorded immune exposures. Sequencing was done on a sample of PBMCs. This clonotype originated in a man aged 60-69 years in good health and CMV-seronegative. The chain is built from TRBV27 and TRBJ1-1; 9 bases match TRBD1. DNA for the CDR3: TGTGCCAGCAGTAATACAGGGGGCGGGACTGAAGCTTTCTTT. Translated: CASSNTGGGTEAFF.